Below, one TCR beta chain is given with its context. The antigen remains undetermined. This sample was included in a study of cytomegalovirus exposure and HLA in healthy donors. Background on the study: Approximately 77 million unique TCRs from HLA-typed donors were held in an early release of data. Study results and caveats: Later analysis demonstrated an association between a missense DCLRE1C variant and TCR beta V- and J-gene trimming. It was shown in a later analysis that HLA-associated TCR beta chains were more clonally expanded than other, equally common chains.

Per germline, CDR1 MNHEY and CDR2 SMNVEV (reference sequence). CDR3 length: 13 residues. V lost 0 bases and J 2 bases, leaving 3 bases between the germline ends. Primers for the PCR totalled 60 Vbeta and 13 Jbeta. In the authors' workflow: In a later analysis, approximately 73 million unique TCR beta chains included roughly 11 million shared by two or more donors. Using immunoSEQ multiplex PCR, the repertoire was profiled, and TCRdb retains in-frame clones only, with some absent. The DNA was the basis for D and trimming; V, J and clone size are from that table. The data contain about 180,000 clones, 84% of them singletons.

The sequenced sample was PBMCs. This TCR came from a man aged 25 to 45 in good health and CMV-seronegative. The chain employs TRBV27 and TRBJ2-3, with D uncertain. The CDR3 DNA is TGTGCCAGCAGTTTATCCATCACAGATACGCAGTATTTT. Its protein is CASSLSITDTQYF.